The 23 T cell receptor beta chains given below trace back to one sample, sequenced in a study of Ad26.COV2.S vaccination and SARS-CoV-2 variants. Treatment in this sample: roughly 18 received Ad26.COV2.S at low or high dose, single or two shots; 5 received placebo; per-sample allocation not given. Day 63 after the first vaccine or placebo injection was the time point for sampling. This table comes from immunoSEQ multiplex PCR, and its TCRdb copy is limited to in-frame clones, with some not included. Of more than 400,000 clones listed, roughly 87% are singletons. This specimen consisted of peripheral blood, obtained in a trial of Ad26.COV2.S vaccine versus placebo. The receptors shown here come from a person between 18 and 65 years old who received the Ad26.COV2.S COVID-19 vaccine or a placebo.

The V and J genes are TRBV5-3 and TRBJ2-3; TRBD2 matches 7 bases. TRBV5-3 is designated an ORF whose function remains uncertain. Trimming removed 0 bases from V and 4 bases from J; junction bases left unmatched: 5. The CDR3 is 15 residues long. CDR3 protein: CARSLDAGEADTQYF. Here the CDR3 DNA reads TGTGCCAGAAGCTTGGATGCGGGAGAGGCAGATACGCAGTATTTT.

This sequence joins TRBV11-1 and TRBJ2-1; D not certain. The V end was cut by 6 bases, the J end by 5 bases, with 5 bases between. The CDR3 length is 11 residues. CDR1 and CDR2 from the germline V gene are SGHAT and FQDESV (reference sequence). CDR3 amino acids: CASSSHNEQFF. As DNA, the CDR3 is TGTGCCAGCAGTTCACACAATGAGCAGTTCTTC.

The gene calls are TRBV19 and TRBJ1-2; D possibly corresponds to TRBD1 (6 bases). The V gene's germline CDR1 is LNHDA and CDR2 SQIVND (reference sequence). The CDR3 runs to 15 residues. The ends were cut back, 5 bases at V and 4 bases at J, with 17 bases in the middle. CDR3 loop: CASSLDRASFYGYTF. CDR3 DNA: TGTGCCAGTAGTTTGGACAGAGCCTCCTTCTATGGCTACACCTTC.

This chain's CDR3 is CASSQDSGQETQYF. In DNA, the CDR3 is TGTGCCAGCAGCCAAGATTCCGGACAAGAGACCCAGTACTTC. V usage is TRBV3-1 (or the pseudogene TRBV3-2) and J usage is TRBJ2-5; D ambiguous. Germline V gives CDR1 LGHDT, CDR2 YNNKEL (reference sequence). With 0 bases removed from V and 2 bases from J, the gap between germline ends came to 7 bases. This CDR3 contains 14 residues.

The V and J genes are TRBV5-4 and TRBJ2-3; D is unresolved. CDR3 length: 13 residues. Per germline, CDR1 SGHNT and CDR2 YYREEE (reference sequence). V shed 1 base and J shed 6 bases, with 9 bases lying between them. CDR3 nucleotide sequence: TGTGCCAGCAGCTTGTCTGGAGTCGATACGCAGTATTTT. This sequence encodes CASSLSGVDTQYF.

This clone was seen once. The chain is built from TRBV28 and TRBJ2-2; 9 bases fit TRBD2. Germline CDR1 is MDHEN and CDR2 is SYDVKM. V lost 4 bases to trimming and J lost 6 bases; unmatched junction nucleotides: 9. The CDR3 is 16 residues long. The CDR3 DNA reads TGTGCCAGCAGTTCAAGGTCTAGCGGGATATCCGGGGAGCTGTTTTTT. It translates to CASSSRSSGISGELFF.

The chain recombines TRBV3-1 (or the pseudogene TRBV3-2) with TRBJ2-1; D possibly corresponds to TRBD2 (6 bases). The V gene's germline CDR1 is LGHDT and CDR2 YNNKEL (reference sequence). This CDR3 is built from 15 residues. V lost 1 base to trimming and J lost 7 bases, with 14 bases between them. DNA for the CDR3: TGTGCCAGCAGCCAAGGATTGACTAGGAATAATGAGCAGTTCTTC. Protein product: CASSQGLTRNNEQFF.

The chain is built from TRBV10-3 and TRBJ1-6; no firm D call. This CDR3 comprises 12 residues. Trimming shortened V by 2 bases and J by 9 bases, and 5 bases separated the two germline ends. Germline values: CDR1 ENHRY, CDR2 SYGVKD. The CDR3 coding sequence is TGTGCCATCAGTGAGGTTGGTTCACCCCTCCACTTT. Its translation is CAISEVGSPLHF.

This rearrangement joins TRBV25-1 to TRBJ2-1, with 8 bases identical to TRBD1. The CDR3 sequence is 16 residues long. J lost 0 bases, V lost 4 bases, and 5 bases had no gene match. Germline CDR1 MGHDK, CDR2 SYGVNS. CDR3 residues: CASSARTGSSYNEQFF. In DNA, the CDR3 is TGTGCCAGCAGTGCAAGGACAGGGTCCTCCTACAATGAGCAGTTCTTC.

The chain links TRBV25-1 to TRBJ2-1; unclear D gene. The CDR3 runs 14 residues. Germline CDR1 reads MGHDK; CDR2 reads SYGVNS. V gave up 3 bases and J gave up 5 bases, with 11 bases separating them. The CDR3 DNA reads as TGTGCCAGCAGTGATCCCGGATTGGACAATGAGCAGTTCTTC. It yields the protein CASSDPGLDNEQFF.

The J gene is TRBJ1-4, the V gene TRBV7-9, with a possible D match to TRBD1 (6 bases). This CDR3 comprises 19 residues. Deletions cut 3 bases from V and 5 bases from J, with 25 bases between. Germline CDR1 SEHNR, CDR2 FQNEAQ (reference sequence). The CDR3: CASSFPGVGHAEQNEKLFF. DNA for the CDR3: TGTGCCAGCAGCTTCCCAGGGGTAGGGCATGCTGAACAAAATGAAAAACTGTTTTTT. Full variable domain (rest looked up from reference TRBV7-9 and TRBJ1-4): DTGVSQNPRHKITKRGQNVTFRCDPISEHNRLYWYRQTLGQGPEFLTYFQNEAQLEKSRLLSDRFSAERPKGSFSTLEIQRTEQGDSAMYLCASSFPGVGHAEQNEKLFFGSGTQLSVL.

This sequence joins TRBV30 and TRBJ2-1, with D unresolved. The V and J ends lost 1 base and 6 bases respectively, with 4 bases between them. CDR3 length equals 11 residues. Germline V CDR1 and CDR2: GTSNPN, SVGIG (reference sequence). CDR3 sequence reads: CAWSATNEQFF. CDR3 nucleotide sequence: TGTGCCTGGAGTGCCACCAATGAGCAGTTCTTC.

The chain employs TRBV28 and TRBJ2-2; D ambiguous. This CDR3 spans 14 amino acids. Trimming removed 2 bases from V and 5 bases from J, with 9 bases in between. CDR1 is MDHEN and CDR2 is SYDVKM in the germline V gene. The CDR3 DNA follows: TGTGCCAGCAGTTTACGAACAGTAACCGGGGAGCTGTTTTTT. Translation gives CASSLRTVTGELFF. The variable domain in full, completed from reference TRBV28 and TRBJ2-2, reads DVKVTQSSRYLVKRTGEKVFLECVQDMDHENMFWYRQDPGLGLRLIYFSYDVKMKEKGDIPEGYSVSREKKERFSLILESASTNQTSMYLCASSLRTVTGELFFGEGSRLTVL.

CDR3 coding DNA: TGTGCCAGCAGCCCCCGACAGGGCCCCGTGAATGAGCAGTTCTTC. This codes for CASSPRQGPVNEQFF. The V call is TRBV11-3, the J call TRBJ2-1; 7 positions agree with TRBD1. Germline CDR1 and CDR2: SGHNT and YENEEA. Trimming took 5 bases from V and 7 from J; bases not matched to a gene: 11. The CDR3 spans 15 residues. The complete variable domain, with remaining parts taken from reference TRBV11-3 and TRBJ2-1, reads EAGVVQSPRYKIIEKKQPVAFWCNPISGHNTLYWYLQNLGQGPELLIRYENEEAVDDSQLPKDRFSAERLKGVDSTLKIQPAELGDSAVYLCASSPRQGPVNEQFFGPGTRLTVL.

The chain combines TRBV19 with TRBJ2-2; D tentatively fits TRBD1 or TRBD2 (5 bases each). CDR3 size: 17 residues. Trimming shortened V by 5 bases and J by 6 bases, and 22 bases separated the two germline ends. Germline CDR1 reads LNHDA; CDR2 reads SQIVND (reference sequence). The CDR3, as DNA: TGTGCCAGTAGTCCCCGGGGCGGGCTAAGCAACGCCGGGGAGCTGTTTTTT. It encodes CASSPRGGLSNAGELFF.

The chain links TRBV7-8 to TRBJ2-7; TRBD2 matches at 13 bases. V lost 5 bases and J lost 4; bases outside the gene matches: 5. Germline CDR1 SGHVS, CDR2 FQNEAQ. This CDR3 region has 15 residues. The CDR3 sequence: CASSPGLAGEYEQYF. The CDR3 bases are TGTGCCAGCAGCCCTGGACTAGCGGGAGAATACGAGCAGTACTTC.

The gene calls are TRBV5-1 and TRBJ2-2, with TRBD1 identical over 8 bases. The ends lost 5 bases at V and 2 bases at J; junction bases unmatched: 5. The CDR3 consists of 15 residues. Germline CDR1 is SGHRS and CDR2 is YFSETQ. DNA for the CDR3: TGCGCCAGCAGTTCTGGACAGGGTAACACCGGGGAGCTGTTTTTT. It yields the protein CASSSGQGNTGELFF.

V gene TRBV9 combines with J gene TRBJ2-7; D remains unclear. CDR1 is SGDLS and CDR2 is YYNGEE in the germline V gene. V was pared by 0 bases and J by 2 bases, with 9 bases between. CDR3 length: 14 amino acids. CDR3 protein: CASSVVTPTYEQYF. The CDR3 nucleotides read TGTGCCAGCAGCGTAGTGACGCCCACCTACGAGCAGTACTTC.

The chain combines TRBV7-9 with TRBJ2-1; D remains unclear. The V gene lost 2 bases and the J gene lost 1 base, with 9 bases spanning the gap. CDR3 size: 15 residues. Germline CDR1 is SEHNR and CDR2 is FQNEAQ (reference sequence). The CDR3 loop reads CASSLTRSSYNEQFF. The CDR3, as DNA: TGTGCCAGCAGCTTAACCAGGTCTTCCTACAATGAGCAGTTCTTC.

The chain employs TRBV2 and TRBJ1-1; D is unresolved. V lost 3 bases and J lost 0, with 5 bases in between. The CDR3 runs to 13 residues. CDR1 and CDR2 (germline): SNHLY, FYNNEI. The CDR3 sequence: CASSEELNTEAFF. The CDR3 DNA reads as TGTGCCAGCAGTGAGGAGCTGAACACTGAAGCTTTCTTT. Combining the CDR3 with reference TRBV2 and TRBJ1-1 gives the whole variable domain EPEVTQTPSHQVTQMGQEVILRCVPISNHLYFYWYRQILGQKVEFLVSFYNNEISEKSEIFDDQFSVERPDGSNFTLKIRSTKLEDSAMYFCASSEELNTEAFFGQGTRLTVV.

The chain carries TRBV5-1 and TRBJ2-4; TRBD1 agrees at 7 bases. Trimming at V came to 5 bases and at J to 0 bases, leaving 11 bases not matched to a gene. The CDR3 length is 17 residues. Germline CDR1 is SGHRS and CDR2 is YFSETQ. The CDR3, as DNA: TGCGCCAGCAGACAATTTCCGGGACAGCTAGCCAAAAACATTCAGTACTTC. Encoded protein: CASRQFPGQLAKNIQYF.

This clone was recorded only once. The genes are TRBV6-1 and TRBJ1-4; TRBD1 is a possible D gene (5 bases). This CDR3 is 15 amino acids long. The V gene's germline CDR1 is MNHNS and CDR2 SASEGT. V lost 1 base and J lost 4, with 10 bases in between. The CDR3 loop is CASSEEWGFNEKLFF. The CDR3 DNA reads TGTGCCAGCAGTGAAGAATGGGGCTTTAATGAAAAACTGTTTTTT.

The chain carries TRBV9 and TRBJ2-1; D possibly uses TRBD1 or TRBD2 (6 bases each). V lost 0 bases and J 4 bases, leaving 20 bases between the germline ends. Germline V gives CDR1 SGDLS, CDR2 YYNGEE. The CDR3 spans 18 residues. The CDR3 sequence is CASSVGTGRYDGYNEQFF. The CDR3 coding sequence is TGTGCCAGCAGCGTAGGAACAGGGAGGTATGACGGGTACAATGAGCAGTTCTTC. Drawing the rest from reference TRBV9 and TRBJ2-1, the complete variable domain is DSGVTQTPKHLITATGQRVTLRCSPRSGDLSVYWYQQSLDQGLQFLIQYYNGEERAKGNILERFSAQQFPDLHSELNLSSLELGDSALYFCASSVGTGRYDGYNEQFFGPGTRLTVL.